The 29 T cell receptor beta chains given below trace back to one sample, sequenced in a study of blood T cell repertoires in COVID-19. Sequencing used immunoSEQ multiplex PCR; TCRdb keeps in-frame clones, though not all of them. Here the sample spans over 200,000 clones, roughly 85% being singletons. Material for sequencing was PBMCs or T cells enriched from blood (not recorded which). All receptors come from a man aged 25-40 years who had recovered from COVID-19.

The chain recombines TRBV5-4 with TRBJ2-6; 7 bases agree with TRBD2. Looked up from germline, CDR1 is SGHNT and CDR2 is YYREEE (reference sequence). V gave up 4 bases and J gave up 6 bases; unmatched junction bases: 7. The CDR3 sequence is 15 residues long. The CDR3 loop is CASSPRGGTANVLTF. The CDR3, as DNA: TGTGCCAGCAGCCCGCGGGGAGGGACGGCCAACGTCCTGACTTTC.

This chain uses TRBV6-4 with TRBJ2-7; 11 bases are a match to TRBD1. The germline gives CDR1 MRHNA, CDR2 SNTAGT. CDR3 length equals 14 residues. The ends lost 3 bases at V and 3 bases at J; junction bases unmatched: 1. CDR3 sequence reads: CASSEGTGGYEQYF. The CDR3 DNA sequence: TGTGCCAGCAGTGAGGGGACAGGGGGCTACGAGCAGTACTTC.

Comments on this clone: Other DNA sequences in this specimen translate into the identical CDR3. This rearrangement joins TRBV7-9 to TRBJ1-1, with TRBD1 as a possible D gene (6 bases). V was trimmed by 5 bases and J by 2 bases, leaving 9 bases between them. The CDR3 has 13 residues. Germline V gives CDR1 SEHNR, CDR2 FQNEAQ (reference sequence). In DNA form, the CDR3 reads TGTGCCAGCAGCACAGGGTCAAACACTGAAGCTTTCTTT. It codes for CASSTGSNTEAFF.

The chain couples TRBV24-1 to TRBJ1-5; a possible D gene is TRBD1 (6 bases). CDR1 is KGHDR and CDR2 is SFDVKD in the germline V gene. V shed 2 bases and J shed 7 bases, with 11 bases lying between them. The length of the CDR3 is 14 residues. DNA of the CDR3: TGTGCCACCAGTGATTCTGGGGGCTCCCAGCCCCAGCATTTT. Its protein product is CATSDSGGSQPQHF.

The V and J genes are TRBV27 and TRBJ2-7; TRBD1 matches at 7 bases. V lost 3 bases to trimming and J lost 3 bases; unmatched junction nucleotides: 8. The germline V gene has CDR1 MNHEY and CDR2 SMNVEV (reference sequence). The CDR3 runs to 15 residues. CDR3 protein: CASSLKPGQIYEQYF. CDR3 nucleotides: TGTGCCAGCAGTTTGAAACCGGGACAGATCTACGAGCAGTACTTC.

The chain has TRBV7-2 and TRBJ1-2; a weak D match, TRBD1 (5 bases). V was clipped by 6 bases and J by 0 bases, with 14 bases between them. The CDR3 consists of 15 residues. The germline gives CDR1 SGHTA, CDR2 FQGNSA. The CDR3 here is CASSYEGLANYGYTF. The CDR3 DNA reads as TGTGCCAGCAGTTACGAGGGACTGGCTAACTATGGCTACACCTTC.

The chain has TRBV7-9 and TRBJ1-2; 11 bases fit TRBD1. J gave up 4 bases and V 5 bases, and 9 bases lay outside the gene matches. CDR3 length: 16 residues. The germline gives CDR1 SEHNR, CDR2 FQNEAQ (reference sequence). CDR3 coding DNA: TGTGCCAGCAGCCGTACTTCCGGGACAGGGGGCTATGGCTACACCTTC. Translation gives CASSRTSGTGGYGYTF.

The chain recombines TRBV12-3 or TRBV12-4 with TRBJ2-7, with D tentatively TRBD1 (5 bases). The CDR3 spans 13 residues. Trimming stripped 2 bases from V and 7 bases from J, with 12 bases between. The CDR3 DNA reads TGTGCCAGCAGTTTAACAGGCCTTTGGGAGCAGTACTTC. This encodes CASSLTGLWEQYF.

J is TRBJ1-2 and V is TRBV11-2; weak D call: TRBD1 (6 bases). This CDR3 region has 12 residues. The V end was cut by 6 bases, the J end by 8 bases, with 13 bases between. The germline V gene has CDR1 SGHAT and CDR2 FQNNGV. Here the CDR3 DNA reads TGTGCCAGCAGTCACAGGGAGGGAGGCTACACCTTC. Translation: CASSHREGGYTF.

The chain combines TRBV11-2 with TRBJ1-1; 7 bases line up with TRBD1. With V trimmed by 5 bases and J by 4 bases, 7 bases remained unmatched. CDR3 length: 14 residues. Germline assignment: CDR1 SGHAT and CDR2 FQNNGV. CDR3 in amino acids: CASSTGTVVTEAFF. The CDR3 nucleotides are TGTGCCAGCAGCACCGGGACAGTCGTCACTGAAGCTTTCTTT. The full variable domain, with the rest looked up from reference TRBV11-2 and TRBJ1-1, is EAGVAQSPRYKIIEKRQSVAFWCNPISGHATLYWYQQILGQGPKLLIQFQNNGVVDDSQLPKDRFSAERLKGVDSTLKIQPAKLEDSAVYLCASSTGTVVTEAFFGQGTRLTVV.

The J gene is TRBJ1-1, the V gene TRBV29-1; a weak D match, TRBD1 (6 bases). The CDR3 has 12 amino acids. The V gene's germline CDR1 is SQVTM and CDR2 ANQGSEA. Trimming took 6 bases from V and 1 from J, leaving 9 bases between them. In nucleotides, the CDR3 is TGCAGCGTACAACAGGGGAACACTGAAGCTTTCTTT. It translates to CSVQQGNTEAFF.

There are a few counts of this clone. DNA of the CDR3: TGTGCCAGCAGCGATGGGCAGGGCTATGGCTACACCTTC. Amino acid sequence: CASSDGQGYGYTF. This chain connects TRBV9 to TRBJ1-2; tentatively, D is TRBD1 (5 bases). V was shortened by 3 bases and J by 4 bases, with 10 bases between the two germline ends. The CDR3 is 13 residues long. Germline-derived CDR1 and CDR2 are SGDLS and YYNGEE.

The chain links TRBV27 to TRBJ1-1, with 9 bases matching TRBD1. The J segment lost 4 bases and the V segment lost 4 bases, leaving 4 bases of the junction unmatched. CDR3 length: 14 amino acids. The germline V gene encodes CDR1 MNHEY and CDR2 SMNVEV (reference sequence). CDR3 loop: CASSSPGQGTEAFF. The CDR3 DNA reads as TGTGCCAGCAGTTCGCCGGGACAGGGCACTGAAGCTTTCTTT.

This clone showed up just a few times. V gene TRBV9 combines with J gene TRBJ2-3; no definite D call. Germline-derived CDR1 and CDR2 are SGDLS and YYNGEE. Trimming cost V 3 bases and J 2 bases, with 4 bases left between them. CDR3 length equals 12 residues. This chain's CDR3 is CASSALTDTQYF. CDR3 coding DNA: TGTGCCAGCAGCGCCCTCACAGATACGCAGTATTTT.

In nucleotides, the CDR3 is TGTGCCAGTAGTCAAGGGACTGCAACTAATGAAAAACTGTTTTTT. It translates to CASSQGTATNEKLFF. The chain is built from TRBV19 and TRBJ1-4; maybe TRBD1 (5 bases). Germline V gives CDR1 LNHDA, CDR2 SQIVND (reference sequence). This CDR3 spans 15 amino acids. V lost 5 bases, J lost 0 bases, and 10 bases lay in between. Based on the CDR3 plus reference TRBV19 and TRBJ1-4, the full variable domain is DGGITQSPKYLFRKEGQNVTLSCEQNLNHDAMYWYRQDPGQGLRLIYYSQIVNDFQKGDIAEGYSVSREKKESFPLTVTSAQKNPTAFYLCASSQGTATNEKLFFGSGTQLSVL.

The gene calls are TRBV11-2 and TRBJ1-4; D is perhaps TRBD1 (6 bases). The CDR3 totals 14 residues. Germline V gene lookup returns CDR1 SGHAT and CDR2 FQNNGV. Deletions cut 6 bases from V and 7 bases from J, with 15 bases between. CDR3 nucleotides: TGTGCCAGCAGGTCCTACAGGGAGAGTGAAAAACTGTTTTTT. The encoded protein is CASRSYRESEKLFF.

The chain recombines TRBV12-3 or TRBV12-4 with TRBJ1-5; D is unresolved. CDR3 size: 13 residues. The V gene lost 2 bases and the J gene lost 6 bases, with 8 bases spanning the gap. The CDR3 protein is CASSLSGGQPQHF. The CDR3, as DNA: TGTGCCAGCAGTTTATCGGGAGGTCAGCCCCAGCATTTT.

V gene TRBV12-3 or TRBV12-4 combines with J gene TRBJ2-7; tentatively, D is TRBD1 (6 bases). The CDR3 consists of 12 residues. V lost 5 bases and J lost 1, with 6 bases in between. CDR3 in amino acids: CASSGQSYEQYF. CDR3 bases: TGTGCCAGCAGTGGACAGTCCTACGAGCAGTACTTC.

This rearrangement joins TRBV7-9 to TRBJ1-4; 7 bases map to TRBD1. V lost 0 bases, J lost 12 bases, and 13 bases stayed unmatched. In germline, CDR1 is SEHNR, CDR2 FQNEAQ (reference sequence). This CDR3 spans 16 amino acids. CDR3 protein: CASSLATGTAHSELFF. The CDR3, as DNA: TGTGCCAGCAGCTTAGCCACCGGGACAGCCCATTCGGAACTGTTTTTT.

The V and J genes are TRBV11-3 and TRBJ2-7, with D perhaps TRBD1 (5 bases). This CDR3 has 14 amino acids. Looked up from germline, CDR1 is SGHNT and CDR2 is YENEEA. Deletions cut 1 base from V and 3 bases from J, with 10 bases between. The CDR3, as DNA: TGTGCCAGCAGCTTAGCCTTTGACAGCTACGAGCAGTACTTC. Its translation: CASSLAFDSYEQYF.

The chain carries TRBV9 and TRBJ2-1; TRBD2 aligns across 7 bases. This CDR3 is built from 14 residues. V shed 2 bases, J shed 5 bases, and the junction held 4 bases outside the gene matches. CDR1 SGDLS and CDR2 YYNGEE come from the germline V gene. CDR3 loop: CASSVGLENNEQFF. The CDR3 coding sequence is TGTGCCAGCAGCGTTGGACTAGAAAACAATGAGCAGTTCTTC.

The V call is TRBV5-1, the J call TRBJ2-1; TRBD1 matches at 7 bases. Germline V gene lookup returns CDR1 SGHRS and CDR2 YFSETQ. This CDR3 spans 17 amino acids. V shed 6 bases, J shed 6 bases, and the junction held 18 bases outside the gene matches. The CDR3 protein is CASNPILLDRSLNEQFF. CDR3 sequence (DNA): TGCGCCAGCAACCCGATCCTCTTGGACAGGAGCCTCAATGAGCAGTTCTTC. Full variable domain (remainder filled in from reference TRBV5-1 and TRBJ2-1): KAGVTQTPRYLIKTRGQQVTLSCSPISGHRSVSWYQQTPGQGLQFLFEYFSETQRNKGNFPGRFSGRQFSNSRSEMNVSTLELGDSALYLCASNPILLDRSLNEQFFGPGTRLTVL.

This clone occurred many times. The chain joins TRBV7-8 to TRBJ2-2, with a possible D match to TRBD1 (6 bases). Trimming left V 2 bases short and J 4 bases short, with 11 bases between. In germline, CDR1 is SGHVS, CDR2 FQNEAQ. The CDR3 length is 15 residues. CDR3 coding DNA: TGTGCCAGCAGCTTACATCAGGGGCCCACCGGGGAGCTGTTTTTT. It yields the protein CASSLHQGPTGELFF.

CDR3 sequence: CASSEGSRPQRGARETQYF. CDR3 coding DNA: TGTGCCAGCAGTGAAGGTAGTCGTCCCCAGCGGGGGGCTCGGGAGACCCAGTACTTC. This chain links TRBV6-1 with TRBJ2-5, with TRBD2 identical over 9 bases. V trimming: 1 base; J trimming: 5 bases; junction bases outside the gene matches: 17. Germline V gene data show CDR1 as MNHNS and CDR2 as SASEGT. This CDR3 is built from 19 residues.

The chain has TRBV27 and TRBJ1-5; no clear D. This CDR3 contains 14 residues. V was clipped by 7 bases and J by 0 bases, with 10 bases between them. Germline CDR1 and CDR2: MNHEY and SMNVEV (reference sequence). The CDR3 DNA reads TGTGCCAGCAATCCAGGATATAGCAATCAGCCCCAGCATTTT. Its translation is CASNPGYSNQPQHF.

The chain couples TRBV7-9 to TRBJ2-4; 9 bases line up with TRBD1. Trimming at V came to 6 bases and at J to 8 bases, leaving 14 bases not matched to a gene. The CDR3 loop spans 16 amino acids. The germline CDR1 and CDR2 sequences are SEHNR and FQNEAQ (reference sequence). The CDR3 is CASSVYLGQGWDIQYF. CDR3 DNA sequence: TGTGCCAGCAGTGTGTACTTGGGACAGGGTTGGGACATTCAGTACTTC.

The chain carries TRBV28 and TRBJ2-7; D is perhaps TRBD1 (6 bases). The germline V and J ends were trimmed by 5 bases and 3 bases, with 14 bases remaining between them. CDR1 is MDHEN and CDR2 is SYDVKM in the germline V gene. The CDR3 covers 14 residues. The CDR3 bases are TGTGCCAGCAGTCGGACAGTTAATAACTACGAGCAGTACTTC. Translation gives CASSRTVNNYEQYF.

V and J are TRBV29-1 and TRBJ2-5, with D possibly matching TRBD1 (5 bases). Germline-derived CDR1 and CDR2 are SQVTM and ANQGSEA. Trimming removed 4 bases at V and 6 bases at J, with 12 bases between. The CDR3 totals 12 residues. CDR3 sequence: CSVARAAQTQYF. DNA for the CDR3: TGCAGCGTTGCCAGGGCCGCGCAGACCCAGTACTTC.

The chain combines TRBV2 with TRBJ1-2; no clear D gene. With 8 bases removed from V and 6 bases from J, the gap between germline ends came to 10 bases. The CDR3 has 11 amino acids. Germline loops: CDR1 SNHLY, CDR2 FYNNEI. CDR3 sequence: CASPSLDGYTF. CDR3 DNA: TGTGCCAGCCCCTCTTTAGATGGCTACACCTTC.